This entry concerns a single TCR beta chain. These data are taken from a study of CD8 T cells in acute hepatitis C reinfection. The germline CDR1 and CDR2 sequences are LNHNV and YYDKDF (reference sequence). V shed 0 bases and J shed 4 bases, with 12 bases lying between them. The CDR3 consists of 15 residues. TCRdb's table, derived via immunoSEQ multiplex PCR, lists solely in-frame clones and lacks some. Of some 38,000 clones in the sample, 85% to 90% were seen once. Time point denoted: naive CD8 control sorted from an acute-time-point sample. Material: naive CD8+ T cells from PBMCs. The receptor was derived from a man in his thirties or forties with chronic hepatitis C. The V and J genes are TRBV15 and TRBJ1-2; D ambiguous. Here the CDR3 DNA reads TGTGCCACCAGCAGAGAAATGGGCACAGTCTATGGCTACACCTTC. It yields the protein CATSREMGTVYGYTF.